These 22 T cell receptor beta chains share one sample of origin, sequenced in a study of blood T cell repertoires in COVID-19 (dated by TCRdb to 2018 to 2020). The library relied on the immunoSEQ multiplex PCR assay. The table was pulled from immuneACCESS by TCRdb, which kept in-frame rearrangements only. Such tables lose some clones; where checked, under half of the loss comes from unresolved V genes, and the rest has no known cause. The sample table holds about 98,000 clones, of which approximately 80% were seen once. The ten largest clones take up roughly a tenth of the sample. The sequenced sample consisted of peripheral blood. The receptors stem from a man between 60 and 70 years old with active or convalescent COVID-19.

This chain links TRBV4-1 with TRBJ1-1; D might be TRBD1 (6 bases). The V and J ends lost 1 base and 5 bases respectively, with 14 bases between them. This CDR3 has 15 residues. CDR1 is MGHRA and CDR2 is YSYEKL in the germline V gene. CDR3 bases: TGCGCCAGCAGCCAAGCCGGCAGGGGATGGACTGAAGCTTTCTTT. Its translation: CASSQAGRGWTEAFF.

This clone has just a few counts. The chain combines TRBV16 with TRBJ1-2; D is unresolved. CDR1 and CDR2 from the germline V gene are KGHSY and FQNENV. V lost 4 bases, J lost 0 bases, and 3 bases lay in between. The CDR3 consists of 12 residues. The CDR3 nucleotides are TGTGCCAGCAGCCCCTCTAACTATGGCTACACCTTC. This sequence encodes CASSPSNYGYTF.

CDR3 region: CASSLEGRATGELFF. The DNA for the CDR3 is TGCGCCAGCAGCTTGGAGGGCAGGGCCACCGGGGAGCTGTTTTTT. The V gene is TRBV5-1, the J gene TRBJ2-2; D may be TRBD1 (5 bases). V lost 0 bases and J 4 bases, leaving 10 bases between the germline ends. CDR1 is SGHRS, CDR2 YFSETQ, per germline. This CDR3 comprises 15 residues.

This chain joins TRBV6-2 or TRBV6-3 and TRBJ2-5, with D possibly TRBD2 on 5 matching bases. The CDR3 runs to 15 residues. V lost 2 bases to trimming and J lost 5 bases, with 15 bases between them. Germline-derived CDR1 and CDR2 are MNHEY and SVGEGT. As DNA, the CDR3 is TGTGCCAGCAGTTACCTGGACTCGGCCGGGGAGACCCAGTACTTC. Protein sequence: CASSYLDSAGETQYF.

The CDR3 here is CASSLNPGRNTIYF. In DNA, the CDR3 is TGTGCCAGCAGCTTAAACCCAGGGAGAAACACCATATATTTT. The rearrangement uses TRBV7-9 and TRBJ1-3, with a tentative D call TRBD1 (5 bases). Trimming cost V 2 bases and J 5 bases, with 10 bases left between them. The CDR3 runs 14 residues. Germline V lookup: CDR1 SEHNR, CDR2 FQNEAQ (reference sequence). The variable domain in full, completed from reference TRBV7-9 and TRBJ1-3, reads DTGVSQNPRHKITKRGQNVTFRCDPISEHNRLYWYRQTLGQGPEFLTYFQNEAQLEKSRLLSDRFSAERPKGSFSTLEIQRTEQGDSAMYLCASSLNPGRNTIYFGEGSWLTVV.

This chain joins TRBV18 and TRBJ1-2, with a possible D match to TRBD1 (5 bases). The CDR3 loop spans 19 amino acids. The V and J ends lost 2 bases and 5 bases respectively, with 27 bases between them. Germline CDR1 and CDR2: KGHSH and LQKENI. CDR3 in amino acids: CASSPGSGAHPTEGYGYTF. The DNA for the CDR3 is TGTGCCAGCTCACCAGGGAGCGGGGCCCACCCTACGGAGGGGTATGGCTACACCTTC. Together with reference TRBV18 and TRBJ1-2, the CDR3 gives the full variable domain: NAGVMQNPRHLVRRRGQEARLRCSPMKGHSHVYWYRQLPEEGLKFMVYLQKENIIDESGMPKERFSAEFPKEGPSILRIQQVVRGDSAAYFCASSPGSGAHPTEGYGYTFGSGTRLTVV.

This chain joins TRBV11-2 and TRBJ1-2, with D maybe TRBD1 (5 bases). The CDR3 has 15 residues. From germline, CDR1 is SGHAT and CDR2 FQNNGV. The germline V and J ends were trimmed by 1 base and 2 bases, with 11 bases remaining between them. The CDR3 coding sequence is TGTGCCAGCAGCTTAGGGGGACTCTCGAACTATGGCTACACCTTC. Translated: CASSLGGLSNYGYTF.

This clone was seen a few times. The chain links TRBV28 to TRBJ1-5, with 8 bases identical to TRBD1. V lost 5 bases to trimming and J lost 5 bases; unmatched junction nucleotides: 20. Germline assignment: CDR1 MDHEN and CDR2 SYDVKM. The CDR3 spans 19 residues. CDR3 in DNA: TGTGCCAGCAGTCCACCCCTCGGGACAGGTGGCCACAGGGATCAGCCCCAGCATTTT. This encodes CASSPPLGTGGHRDQPQHF.

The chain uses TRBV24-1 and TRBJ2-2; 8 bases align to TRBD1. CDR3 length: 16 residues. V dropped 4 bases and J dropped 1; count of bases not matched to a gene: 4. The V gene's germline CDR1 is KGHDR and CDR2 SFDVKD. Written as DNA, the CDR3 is TGTGCCACCAGTGACCCCAGGGGGCGGAACACCGGGGAGCTGTTTTTT. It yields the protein CATSDPRGRNTGELFF.

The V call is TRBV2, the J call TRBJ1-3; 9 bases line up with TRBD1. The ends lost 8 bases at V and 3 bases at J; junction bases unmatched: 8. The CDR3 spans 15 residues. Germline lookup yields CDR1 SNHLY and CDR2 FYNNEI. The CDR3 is CASCRDRGYGNTIYF. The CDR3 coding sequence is TGTGCCAGCTGCCGAGACAGGGGGTATGGAAACACCATATATTTT.

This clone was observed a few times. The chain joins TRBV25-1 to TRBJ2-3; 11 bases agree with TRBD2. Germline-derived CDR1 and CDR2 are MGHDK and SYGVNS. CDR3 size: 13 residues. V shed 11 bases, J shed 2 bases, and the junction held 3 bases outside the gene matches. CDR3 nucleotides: TGTGCCGCGACTAGCGGGATCACAGATACGCAGTATTTT. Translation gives CAATSGITDTQYF.

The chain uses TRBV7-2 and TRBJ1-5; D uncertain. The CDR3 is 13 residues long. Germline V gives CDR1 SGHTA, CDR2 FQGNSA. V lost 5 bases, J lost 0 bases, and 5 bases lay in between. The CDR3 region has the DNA TGTGCCAGCAGCCAGGATAGCAATCAGCCCCAGCATTTT. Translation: CASSQDSNQPQHF. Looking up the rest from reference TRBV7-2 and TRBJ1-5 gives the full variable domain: GAGVSQSPSNKVTEKGKDVELRCDPISGHTALYWYRQSLGQGLEFLIYFQGNSAPDKSGLPSDRFSAERTGGSVSTLTIQRTQQEDSAVYLCASSQDSNQPQHFGDGTRLSIL.

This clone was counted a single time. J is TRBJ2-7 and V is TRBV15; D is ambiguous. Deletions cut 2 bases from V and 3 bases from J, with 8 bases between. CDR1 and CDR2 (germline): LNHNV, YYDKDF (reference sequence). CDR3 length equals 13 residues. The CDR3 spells CATSRRILYEQYF. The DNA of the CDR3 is TGTGCCACCAGCAGACGTATCCTCTACGAGCAGTACTTC.

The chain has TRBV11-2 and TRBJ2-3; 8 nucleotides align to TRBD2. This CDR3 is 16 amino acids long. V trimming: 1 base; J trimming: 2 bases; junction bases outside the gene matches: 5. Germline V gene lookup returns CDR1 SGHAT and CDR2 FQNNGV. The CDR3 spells CASSLGSGGFTDTQYF. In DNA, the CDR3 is TGTGCCAGCAGCTTAGGTTCGGGAGGGTTCACAGATACGCAGTATTTT.

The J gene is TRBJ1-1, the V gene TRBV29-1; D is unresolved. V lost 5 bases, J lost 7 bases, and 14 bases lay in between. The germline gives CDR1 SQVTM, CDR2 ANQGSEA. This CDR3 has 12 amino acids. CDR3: CSVTFAGSEAFF. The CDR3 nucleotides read TGCAGCGTTACCTTTGCGGGGAGTGAAGCTTTCTTT.

CDR3 amino acids: CASSYRGYTGELFF. In DNA form, the CDR3 reads TGTGCCAGCAGCTACAGGGGTTACACCGGGGAGCTGTTTTTT. The chain couples TRBV5-6 to TRBJ2-2; TRBD1 matches 7 bases. Germline-derived CDR1 and CDR2 are SGHDT and YYEEEE. The CDR3 is 14 amino acids. J lost 3 bases, V lost 3 bases, and 2 bases had no gene match.

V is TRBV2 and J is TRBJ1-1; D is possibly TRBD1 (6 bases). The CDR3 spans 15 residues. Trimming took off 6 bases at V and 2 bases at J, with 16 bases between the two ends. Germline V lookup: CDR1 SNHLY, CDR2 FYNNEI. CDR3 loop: CASREPGQKNTEAFF. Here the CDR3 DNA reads TGTGCCAGCAGAGAACCAGGACAGAAAAACACTGAAGCTTTCTTT.

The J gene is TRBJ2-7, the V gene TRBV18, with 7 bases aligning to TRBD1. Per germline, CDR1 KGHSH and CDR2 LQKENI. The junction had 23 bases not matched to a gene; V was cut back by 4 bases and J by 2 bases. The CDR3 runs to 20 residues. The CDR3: CASSLSLGQAPVSLAYEQYF. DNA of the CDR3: TGTGCCAGCTCACTAAGCCTCGGACAGGCTCCAGTGTCATTAGCCTACGAGCAGTACTTC.

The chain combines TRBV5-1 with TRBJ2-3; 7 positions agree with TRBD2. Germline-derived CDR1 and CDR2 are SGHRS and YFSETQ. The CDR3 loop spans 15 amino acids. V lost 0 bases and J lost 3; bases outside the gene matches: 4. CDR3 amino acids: CASSLAGRGTDTQYF. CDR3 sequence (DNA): TGCGCCAGCAGCTTGGCGGGGAGGGGAACAGATACGCAGTATTTT.

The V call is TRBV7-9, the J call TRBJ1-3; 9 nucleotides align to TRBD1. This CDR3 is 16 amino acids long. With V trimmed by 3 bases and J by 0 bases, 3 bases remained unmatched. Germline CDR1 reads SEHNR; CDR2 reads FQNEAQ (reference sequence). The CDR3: CASSFVGQGSGNTIYF. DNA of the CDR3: TGTGCCAGCAGCTTCGTGGGACAGGGCTCTGGAAACACCATATATTTT.

The CDR3 coding sequence is TGTGCCAGCAGTGACGACTTATATACGCAGTATTTT. Its protein is CASSDDLYTQYF. The chain uses TRBV6-1 and TRBJ2-3, with unresolved D. Germline CDR1 is MNHNS and CDR2 is SASEGT. V was pared by 3 bases and J by 7 bases, with 8 bases between. The CDR3 loop spans 12 amino acids.

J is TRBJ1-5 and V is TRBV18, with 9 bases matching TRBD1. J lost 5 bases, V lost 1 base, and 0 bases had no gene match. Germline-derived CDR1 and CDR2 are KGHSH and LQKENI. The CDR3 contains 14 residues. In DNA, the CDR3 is TGTGCCAGCTCACCACGGACAGGGGATCAGCCCCAGCATTTT. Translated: CASSPRTGDQPQHF.